The next 14 T cell receptor beta chains were all read from a single sample in a study of CD8+ T cells in alopecia areata. Noted treatment: oral pan-JAK inhibitor, 5-10 mg twice daily. Sequencing used cDNA as its template, made by extracting RNA and reverse transcribing it. The table came from immunoSEQ multiplex PCR; TCRdb's copy has only in-frame clones and leaves some out. This table holds around 300,000 clones, 50% to 75% found once. Sequencing used CD4+ T cells sorted from blood, obtained at week 52, from a patient treated with tofacitinib. The receptors here all came from a human donor with alopecia areata.

The chain links TRBV7-2 to TRBJ2-5; D remains ambiguous. Deletions cut 2 bases from V and 5 bases from J, with 6 bases between. Germline CDR1 is SGHTA and CDR2 is FQGNSA. This CDR3 region has 12 residues. DNA of the CDR3: TGTGCCAGCAGCTTAACGTCCGAGACCCAGTACTTC. This encodes CASSLTSETQYF.

This clone was seen a few times. The V gene is TRBV27, the J gene TRBJ1-2; unclear D gene. Germline V gene sequence: CDR1 MNHEY, CDR2 SMNVEV (reference sequence). CDR3 size: 14 residues. The V end lost 6 bases, the J end lost 2 bases, and 13 bases lay between the germline ends. The CDR3 DNA sequence: TGTGCCAGCAGGCGACAAGAAGGAAACTATGGCTACACCTTC. Encoded protein: CASRRQEGNYGYTF.

This clone was seen just once. Here the CDR3 DNA reads TGCAGCGTGACGACAGGGGGGCACGAGCAGTTCTTC. Its translation is CSVTTGGHEQFF. This rearrangement joins TRBV29-1 to TRBJ2-1; 9 nucleotides line up with TRBD1. CDR3 length equals 12 residues. In germline, CDR1 is SQVTM, CDR2 ANQGSEA. Trimming took 6 bases from V and 10 from J; bases not matched to a gene: 7.

This chain connects TRBV4-1 to TRBJ1-1; no clear D. This CDR3 is 12 amino acids long. Trimming removed 2 bases from V and 6 bases from J, with 7 bases in between. The germline V gene encodes CDR1 MGHRA and CDR2 YSYEKL. The CDR3 DNA sequence: TGCGCCAGCAGCCAACCGTATTCTGAAGCTTTCTTT. Translation gives CASSQPYSEAFF.

V gene TRBV14 combines with J gene TRBJ1-6; weak D call: TRBD1 (5 bases). Germline CDR1 reads SGHDN; CDR2 reads FVKESK. CDR3 length equals 14 residues. V lost 1 base to trimming and J lost 9 bases, with 10 bases between them. CDR3 residues: CASSQVSRASPLHF. The CDR3 region has the DNA TGTGCCAGCAGCCAAGTTTCCAGGGCTTCACCCCTCCACTTT.

This chain joins TRBV6-5 and TRBJ2-7; D is uncertain. The CDR3 extends over 12 amino acids. Per germline, CDR1 MNHEY and CDR2 SVGAGI. Trimming stripped 6 bases from V and 0 bases from J, with 6 bases between. CDR3: CASSPTSYEQYF. In DNA form, the CDR3 reads TGTGCCAGCAGCCCAACCTCCTACGAGCAGTACTTC.

The V gene is TRBV5-1, the J gene TRBJ1-2; D remains ambiguous. Trimming left V 7 bases short and J 5 bases short, with 12 bases between. The CDR3 is 12 amino acids. Germline loops: CDR1 SGHRS, CDR2 YFSETQ. CDR3 in DNA: TGCGCCAGCGGATCCGGGGATTATGGCTACACCTTC. Protein sequence: CASGSGDYGYTF.

The rearrangement joins TRBV6-5 to TRBJ2-5, with TRBD2 matching 8 bases. The V and J ends lost 2 bases and 5 bases, in that order; junction bases with no gene match: 4. The CDR3 runs to 14 residues. Germline values: CDR1 MNHEY, CDR2 SVGAGI. The CDR3 DNA follows: TGTGCCAGCAGTTACCGGGGGGGCGGGGAGACCCAGTACTTC. It specifies CASSYRGGGETQYF.

The chain is built from TRBV29-1 and TRBJ1-2, with 7 bases that match TRBD1. This CDR3 is built from 15 residues. V shed 7 bases, J shed 0 bases, and the junction held 11 bases outside the gene matches. The germline CDR1 and CDR2 sequences are SQVTM and ANQGSEA. The CDR3, as DNA: TGCAGCGCCAGCACAGGGGCCTCAGCTAACTATGGCTACACCTTC. Translated, it gives CSASTGASANYGYTF.

The rearrangement links TRBV5-4 to TRBJ1-2, with unresolved D. The V end was cut by 0 bases, the J end by 4 bases, with 7 bases between. The CDR3 loop spans 13 amino acids. Germline loops: CDR1 SGHNT, CDR2 YYREEE (reference sequence). For the CDR3, the DNA is TGTGCCAGCAGCTTGGGGCAGTCCTATGGCTACACCTTC. It yields the protein CASSLGQSYGYTF.

The V call is TRBV5-1, the J call TRBJ2-3, with 8 bases aligning to TRBD2. V lost 4 bases, J lost 0 bases, and 13 bases stayed unmatched. Germline loops: CDR1 SGHRS, CDR2 YFSETQ. The CDR3 is 18 amino acids. DNA for the CDR3: TGCGCCAGCAGCAGAGCGGGAGTCCCTTTTTCTAGCACAGATACGCAGTATTTT. Translated: CASSRAGVPFSSTDTQYF.

In its sample, this clone was seen a few times. The chain has TRBV29-1 and TRBJ2-7; D possibly uses TRBD1 or TRBD2 (6 bases each). V lost 7 bases and J 0 bases, leaving 13 bases between the germline ends. This CDR3 is 13 amino acids long. Germline CDR1 and CDR2: SQVTM and ANQGSEA. CDR3 in DNA: TGCAGCGCCGGAAAGGGGGGCTCCTACGAGCAGTACTTC. Its protein product is CSAGKGGSYEQYF.

A note on this clone: The sample holds other DNA sequences that translate to the same CDR3. The chain has TRBV30 and TRBJ1-2, with a possible D match to TRBD1 (6 bases). The V gene's germline CDR1 is GTSNPN and CDR2 SVGIG (reference sequence). The CDR3 has 12 amino acids. Trimming stripped 0 bases from V and 4 bases from J, with 6 bases between. The CDR3: CAWSVGGYGYTF. The CDR3 coding sequence is TGTGCCTGGAGTGTAGGGGGCTATGGCTACACCTTC.

This chain uses TRBV5-1 with TRBJ1-2, with D possibly being TRBD1 (5 bases). Germline CDR1 and CDR2: SGHRS and YFSETQ. Trimming took 5 bases from V and 6 from J, leaving 14 bases between them. This CDR3 has 13 residues. DNA of the CDR3: TGCGCCAGCAGGGCGAACAGGCAGGATGGCTACACCTTC. This codes for CASRANRQDGYTF. Looking up the rest from reference TRBV5-1 and TRBJ1-2 gives the full variable domain: KAGVTQTPRYLIKTRGQQVTLSCSPISGHRSVSWYQQTPGQGLQFLFEYFSETQRNKGNFPGRFSGRQFSNSRSEMNVSTLELGDSALYLCASRANRQDGYTFGSGTRLTVV.